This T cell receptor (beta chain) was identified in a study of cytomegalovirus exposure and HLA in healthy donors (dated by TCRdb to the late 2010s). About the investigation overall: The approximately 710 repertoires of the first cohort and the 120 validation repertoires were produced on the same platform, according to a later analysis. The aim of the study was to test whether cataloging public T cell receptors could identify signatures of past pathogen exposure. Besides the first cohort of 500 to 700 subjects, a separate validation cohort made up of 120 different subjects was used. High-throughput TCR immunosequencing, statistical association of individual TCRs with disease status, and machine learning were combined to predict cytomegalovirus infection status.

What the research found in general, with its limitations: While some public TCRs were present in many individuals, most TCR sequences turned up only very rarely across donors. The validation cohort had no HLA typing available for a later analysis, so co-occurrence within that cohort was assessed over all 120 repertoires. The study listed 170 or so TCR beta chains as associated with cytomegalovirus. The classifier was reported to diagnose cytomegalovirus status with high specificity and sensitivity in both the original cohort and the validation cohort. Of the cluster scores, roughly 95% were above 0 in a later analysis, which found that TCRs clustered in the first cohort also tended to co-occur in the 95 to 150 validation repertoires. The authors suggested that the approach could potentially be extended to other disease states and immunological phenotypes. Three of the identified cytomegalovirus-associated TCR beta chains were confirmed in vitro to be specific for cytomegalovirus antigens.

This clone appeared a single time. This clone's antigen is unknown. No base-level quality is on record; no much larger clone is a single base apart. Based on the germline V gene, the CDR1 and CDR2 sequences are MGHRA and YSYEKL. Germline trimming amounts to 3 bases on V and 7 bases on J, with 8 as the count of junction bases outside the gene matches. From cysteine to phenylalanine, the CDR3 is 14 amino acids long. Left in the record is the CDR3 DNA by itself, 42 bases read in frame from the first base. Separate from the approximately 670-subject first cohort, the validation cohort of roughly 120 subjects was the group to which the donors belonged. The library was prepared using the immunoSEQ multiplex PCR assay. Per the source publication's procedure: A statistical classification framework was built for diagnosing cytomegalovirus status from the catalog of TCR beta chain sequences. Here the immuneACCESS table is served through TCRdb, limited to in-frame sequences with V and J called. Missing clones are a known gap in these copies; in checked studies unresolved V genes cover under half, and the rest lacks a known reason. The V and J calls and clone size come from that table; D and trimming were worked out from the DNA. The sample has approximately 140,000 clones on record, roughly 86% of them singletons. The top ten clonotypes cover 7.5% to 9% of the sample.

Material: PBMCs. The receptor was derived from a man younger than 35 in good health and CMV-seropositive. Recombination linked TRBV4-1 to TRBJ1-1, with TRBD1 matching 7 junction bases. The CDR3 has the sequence CASSQRTGVSEAFF. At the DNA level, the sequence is TGCGCCAGCAGCCAGCGAACAGGGGTCAGTGAAGCTTTCTTT.